The source of this TCR beta chain is a study of cytomegalovirus exposure and HLA in healthy donors. General study points: Cytomegalovirus status was reportedly diagnosed by the classifier with high sensitivity and specificity. While the bulk of TCR sequences proved rare, some public TCRs turned up in many donors.

Between the trimmed V and J ends, which lost 5 bases and 4 bases, there was a span of 10 bases. The CDR3 loop spans 13 amino acids. The germline V gene encodes CDR1 SGHVS and CDR2 FQNEAQ. In this sample, this clone turned up a few times. The antigen remains unidentified. PCR was performed using 60 Vbeta and 13 Jbeta primers. Sequenced by immunoSEQ multiplex PCR; TCRdb stores in-frame clones only, minus some. The table has 85,000 to 130,000 clones, over 75% seen once; the top ten hold roughly 3.4%. The source is a man aged 55-75 years in good health and CMV-seronegative. The sequenced sample was PBMCs. This chain connects TRBV7-8 to TRBJ2-3, with D perhaps matching TRBD2 (6 bases). CDR3 region: CASSLREADTQYF. The CDR3 region has the DNA TGTGCCAGCAGCCTCAGGGAGGCAGATACGCAGTATTTT.